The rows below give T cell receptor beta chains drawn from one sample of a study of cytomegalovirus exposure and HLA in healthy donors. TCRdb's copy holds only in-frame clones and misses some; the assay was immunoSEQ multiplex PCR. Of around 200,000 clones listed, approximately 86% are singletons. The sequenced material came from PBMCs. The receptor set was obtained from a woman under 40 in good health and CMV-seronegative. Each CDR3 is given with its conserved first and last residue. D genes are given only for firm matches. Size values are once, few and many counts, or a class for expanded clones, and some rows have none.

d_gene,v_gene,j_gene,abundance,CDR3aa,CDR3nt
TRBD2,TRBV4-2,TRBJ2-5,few,CASSFRLAGRETQYF,TGTGCCAGCAGCTTTCGACTAGCGGGGAGGGAGACCCAGTACTTC
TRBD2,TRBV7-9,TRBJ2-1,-,CASSNRGGHEQFF,TGTGCCAGCAGCAACCGGGGGGGCCATGAGCAGTTCTTC
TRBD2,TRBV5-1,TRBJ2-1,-,CASSREGLAGEEEQFF,TGCGCCAGCAGCAGGGAGGGACTAGCGGGAGAAGAAGAGCAGTTCTTC
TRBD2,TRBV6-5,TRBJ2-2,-,CASSYGTSAGELFF,TGTGCCAGCAGTTATGGGACTAGCGCCGGGGAGCTGTTTTTT
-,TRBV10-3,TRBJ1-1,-,CAISGNKEGAFF,TGTGCCATCAGTGGTAATAAAGAGGGAGCTTTCTTT
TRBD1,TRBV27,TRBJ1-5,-,CASAIQGASQPQHF,TGTGCCAGCGCAATACAGGGGGCCTCACAGCCCCAGCATTTT
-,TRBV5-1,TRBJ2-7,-,CASSWGPPGQDYEQYF,TGCGCCAGCAGCTGGGGGCCTCCGGGACAAGATTACGAGCAGTACTTC
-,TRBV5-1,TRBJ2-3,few,CASSSGRDTYTDTQYF,TGCGCCAGCAGTTCAGGCCGGGACACCTACACAGATACGCAGTATTTT
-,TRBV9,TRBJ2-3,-,CASSPRGAHGDTQYF,TGTGCCAGCAGCCCCCGCGGGGCCCATGGAGATACGCAGTATTTT
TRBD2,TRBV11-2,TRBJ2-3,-,CASSLVSGRTDTQYF,TGTGCCAGCAGCTTAGTTAGCGGGAGAACAGATACGCAGTATTTT
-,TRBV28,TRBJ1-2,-,CASSLGGNYGYTF,TGTGCCAGCAGTTTAGGCGGTAACTATGGCTACACCTTC
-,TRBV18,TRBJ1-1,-,CASSPRLQRGTEAFF,TGTGCCAGCTCCCCACGTCTACAAAGGGGAACTGAAGCTTTCTTT
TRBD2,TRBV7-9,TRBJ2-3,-,CASSFSGRGTDTQYF,TGTGCCAGCAGCTTTAGCGGGAGGGGGACAGATACGCAGTATTTT
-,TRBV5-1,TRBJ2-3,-,CASSLSASGATQYF,TGCGCCAGCAGCTTGTCAGCGTCTGGCGCTACGCAGTATTTT
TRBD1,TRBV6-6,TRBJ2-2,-,CASSRQGETGELFF,TGTGCCAGCAGTCGACAGGGGGAGACCGGGGAGCTGTTTTTT
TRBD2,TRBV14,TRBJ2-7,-,CASSQKPPGLARHEQYF,TGTGCCAGCAGCCAGAAGCCCCCGGGACTAGCGAGGCACGAGCAGTACTTC
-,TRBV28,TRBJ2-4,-,CASSPYPGRERAKNIQYF,TGTGCCAGCAGTCCCTACCCGGGACGGGAGAGAGCCAAAAACATTCAGTACTTC
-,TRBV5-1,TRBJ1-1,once,CASSSGEGTEAFF,TGCGCCAGCAGTTCAGGGGAGGGCACTGAAGCTTTCTTT
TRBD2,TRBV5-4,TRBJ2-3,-,CASSSGGASGKADTQYF,TGTGCCAGCAGCTCGGGAGGGGCTAGCGGGAAGGCAGATACGCAGTATTTT
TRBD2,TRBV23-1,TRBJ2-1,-,CASSLSPAGQYNEQFF,TGCGCCAGCAGTCTTAGCCCAGCGGGGCAGTACAATGAGCAGTTCTTC
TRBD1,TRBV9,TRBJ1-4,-,CASSVEVGTGAVREKLFF,TGTGCCAGCAGCGTTGAGGTGGGGACAGGGGCGGTACGAGAAAAACTGTTTTTT
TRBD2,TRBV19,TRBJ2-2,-,CASSIVLAGGTGELFF,TGTGCCAGTAGTATAGTGCTAGCGGGGGGCACCGGGGAGCTGTTTTTT
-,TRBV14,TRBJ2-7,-,CASSQDQNYEQYF,TGTGCCAGCAGCCAAGATCAGAACTACGAGCAGTACTTC
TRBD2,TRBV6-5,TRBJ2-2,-,CASRGGRSNTGELFF,TGTGCCAGCCGAGGCGGGAGGAGTAACACCGGGGAGCTGTTTTTT
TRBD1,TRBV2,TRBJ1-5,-,CASSERQGDNQPQHF,TGTGCCAGCAGTGAACGGCAGGGGGACAATCAGCCCCAGCATTTT
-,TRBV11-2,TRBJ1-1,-,CASSLMIVGAEAFF,TGTGCCAGCAGCTTAATGATAGTAGGGGCTGAAGCTTTCTTT
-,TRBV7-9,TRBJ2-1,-,CASSLVGSGAYNEQFF,TGTGCCAGCAGCTTAGTGGGTAGCGGAGCCTACAATGAGCAGTTCTTC
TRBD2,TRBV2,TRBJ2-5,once,CASIGLAGETQYF,TGTGCCAGCATAGGACTAGCGGGAGAGACCCAGTACTTC
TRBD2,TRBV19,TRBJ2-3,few,CASKGREFGTDTQYF,TGTGCCAGTAAGGGGCGGGAGTTTGGCACAGATACGCAGTATTTT
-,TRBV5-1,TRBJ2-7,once,CASSLMADSYEQYF,TGCGCCAGCAGCTTGATGGCAGATTCCTACGAGCAGTACTTC
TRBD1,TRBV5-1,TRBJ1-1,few,CASSPTGAGDEAFF,TGCGCCAGCAGCCCGACAGGGGCCGGGGATGAAGCTTTCTTT
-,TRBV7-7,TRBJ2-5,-,CASSLRAEETQYF,TGTGCTAGCAGCTTAAGAGCGGAAGAGACCCAGTACTTC
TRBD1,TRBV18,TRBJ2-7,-,CASSPGQGYYEQYF,TGTGCCAGCTCACCGGGACAGGGGTACTACGAGCAGTACTTC
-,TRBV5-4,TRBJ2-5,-,CASSWASSQETQYF,TGTGCCAGCAGCTGGGCGTCGAGCCAAGAGACCCAGTACTTC
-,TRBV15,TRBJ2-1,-,CATSRPFGGRVFF,TGTGCCACCAGCAGACCCTTCGGTGGGCGCGTCTTCTTC
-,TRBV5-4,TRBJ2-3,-,CASSSSGGTDTQYF,TGTGCCAGCAGCTCCTCGGGGGGCACAGATACGCAGTATTTT
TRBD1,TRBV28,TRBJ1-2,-,CASSRLGQGSNYGYTF,TGTGCCAGCAGCCGCCTGGGACAGGGGTCTAACTATGGCTACACCTTC
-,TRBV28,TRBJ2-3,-,CARVGGADTQYF,TGTGCAAGAGTAGGGGGAGCAGATACGCAGTATTTT
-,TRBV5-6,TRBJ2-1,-,CASSLLVNEQFF,TGTGCCAGCAGCTTACTAGTAAATGAGCAGTTCTTC
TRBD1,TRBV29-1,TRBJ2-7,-,CSVSGQDYEQYF,TGCAGCGTTTCCGGACAGGACTACGAGCAGTACTTC
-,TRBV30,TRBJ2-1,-,CAWTRGGNNEQFF,TGTGCCTGGACCCGTGGGGGGAACAATGAGCAGTTCTTC
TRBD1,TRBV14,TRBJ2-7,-,CASSQGVYGTETYEQYF,TGTGCCAGCAGCCAAGGGGTGTATGGGACAGAGACCTACGAGCAGTACTTC
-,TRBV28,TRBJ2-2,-,CASSLSLPINTGELFF,TGTGCCAGCAGTCTCTCCCTCCCTATCAACACCGGGGAGCTGTTTTTT
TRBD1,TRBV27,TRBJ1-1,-,CASSSWDRGSEAFF,TGTGCCAGCAGTTCTTGGGACAGGGGGAGTGAAGCTTTCTTT
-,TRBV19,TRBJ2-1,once,CASSLGLNSYNEQFF,TGTGCCAGTAGTCTGGGACTTAACTCCTACAATGAGCAGTTCTTC
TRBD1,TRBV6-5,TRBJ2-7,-,CASSRFDRASYEQYF,TGTGCCAGCAGCAGATTCGACAGGGCTTCCTACGAGCAGTACTTC
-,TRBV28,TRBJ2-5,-,CASSPSGVEETQYF,TGTGCCAGCAGTCCTTCAGGGGTAGAAGAGACCCAGTACTTC
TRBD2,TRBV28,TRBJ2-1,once,CASKGTSGSRTYNEQFF,TGTGCCAGCAAAGGGACTAGCGGGAGTCGGACCTACAATGAGCAGTTCTTC
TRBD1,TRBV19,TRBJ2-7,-,CASSSPGQGIYEQYF,TGTGCCAGTAGTTCCCCGGGACAGGGTATATACGAGCAGTACTTC
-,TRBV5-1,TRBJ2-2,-,CASGWGLLTNTGELFF,TGCGCCAGCGGTTGGGGGCTATTAACGAACACCGGGGAGCTGTTTTTT
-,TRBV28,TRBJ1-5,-,CAHRRRGNQPQHF,TGTGCCCATCGAAGACGGGGGAATCAGCCCCAGCATTTT
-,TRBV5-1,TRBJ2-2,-,CASSLALASGELFF,TGCGCCAGCAGCTTGGCACTAGCTTCGGGGGAGCTGTTTTTT
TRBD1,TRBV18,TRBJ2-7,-,CASSANTGGSRDEQYF,TGTGCCAGCTCAGCCAATACAGGGGGCTCTAGAGACGAGCAGTACTTC
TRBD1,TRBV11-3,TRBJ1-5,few,CASSLTGTGRYSQPQHF,TGTGCCAGCAGCTTAACAGGGACAGGGAGGTACTCTCAGCCCCAGCATTTT
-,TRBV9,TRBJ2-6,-,CASSGLSGANVLTF,TGTGCCAGCAGCGGACTCTCTGGGGCCAACGTCCTGACTTTC
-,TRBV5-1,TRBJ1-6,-,CASSLGGLTRSPLHF,TGCGCCAGCAGCTTGGGTGGCCTTACCCGTTCACCCCTCCACTTT
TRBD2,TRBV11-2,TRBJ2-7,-,CASSFLAGVGEQYF,TGTGCCAGCAGCTTCCTAGCGGGGGTAGGCGAGCAGTACTTC
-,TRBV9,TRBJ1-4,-,CASSVGGATNEKLFF,TGTGCCAGCAGCGTAGGTGGAGCAACTAATGAAAAACTGTTTTTT